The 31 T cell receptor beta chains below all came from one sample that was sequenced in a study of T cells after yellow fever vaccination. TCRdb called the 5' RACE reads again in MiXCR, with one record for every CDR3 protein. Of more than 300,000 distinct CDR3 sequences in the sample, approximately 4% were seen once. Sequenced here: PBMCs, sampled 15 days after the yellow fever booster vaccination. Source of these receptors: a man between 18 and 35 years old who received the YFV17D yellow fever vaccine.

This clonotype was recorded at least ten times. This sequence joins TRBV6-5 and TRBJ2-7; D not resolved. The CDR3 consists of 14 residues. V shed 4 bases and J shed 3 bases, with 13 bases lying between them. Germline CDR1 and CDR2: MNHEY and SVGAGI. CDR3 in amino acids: CASSCGFHNYEQYF. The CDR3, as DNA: TGTGCCAGCAGTTGTGGTTTCCATAACTACGAGCAGTACTTC.

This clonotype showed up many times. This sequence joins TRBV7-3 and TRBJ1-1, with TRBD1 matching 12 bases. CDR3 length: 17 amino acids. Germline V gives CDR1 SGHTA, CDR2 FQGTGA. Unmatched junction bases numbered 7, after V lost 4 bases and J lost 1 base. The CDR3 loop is CASSSRDRGPANTEAFF. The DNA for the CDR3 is TGTGCCAGCAGCTCACGGGACAGGGGGCCGGCGAACACTGAAGCTTTCTTT.

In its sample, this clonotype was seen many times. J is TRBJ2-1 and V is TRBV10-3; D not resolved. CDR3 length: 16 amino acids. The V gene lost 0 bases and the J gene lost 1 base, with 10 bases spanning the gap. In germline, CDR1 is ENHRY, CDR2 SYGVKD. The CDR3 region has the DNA TGTGCCATCAGTGAGTCGTTGGGGTCGTCCTACAATGAGCAGTTCTTC. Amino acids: CAISESLGSSYNEQFF.

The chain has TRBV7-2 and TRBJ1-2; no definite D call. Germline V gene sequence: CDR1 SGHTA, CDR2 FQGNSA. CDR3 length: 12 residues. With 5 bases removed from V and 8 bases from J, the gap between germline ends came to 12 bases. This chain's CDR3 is CASSPHLLGYTF. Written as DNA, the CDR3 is TGTGCCAGCAGCCCACACCTTCTAGGCTACACCTTC.

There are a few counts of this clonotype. CDR3 loop: CASGRTGFEQYF. The CDR3 DNA follows: TGCGCCAGCGGCCGGACAGGGTTTGAGCAGTACTTC. The chain carries TRBV5-1 and TRBJ2-7, with TRBD1 matching 8 bases. The germline CDR1 and CDR2 sequences are SGHRS and YFSETQ. The CDR3 loop spans 12 amino acids. V gave up 7 bases and J gave up 7 bases; unmatched junction bases: 7.

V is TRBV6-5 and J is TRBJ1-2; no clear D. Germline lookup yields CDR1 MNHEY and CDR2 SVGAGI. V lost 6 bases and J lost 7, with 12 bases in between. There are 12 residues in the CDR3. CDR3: CASSSISGGYTF. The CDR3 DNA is TGTGCCAGCAGCTCCATTTCAGGTGGCTACACCTTC.

The CDR3 here is CASSPLYSKNTEAFF. The CDR3 nucleotides are TGTGCCAGCTCACCACTATACAGTAAGAACACTGAAGCTTTCTTT. The chain joins TRBV18 to TRBJ1-1; no definite D call. From germline, CDR1 is KGHSH and CDR2 LQKENI. The ends were cut back, 1 base at V and 1 base at J, with 10 bases in the middle. The CDR3 has 15 amino acids.

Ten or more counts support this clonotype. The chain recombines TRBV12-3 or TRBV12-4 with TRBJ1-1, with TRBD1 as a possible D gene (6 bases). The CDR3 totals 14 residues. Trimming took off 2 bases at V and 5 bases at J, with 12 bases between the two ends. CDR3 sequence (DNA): TGTGCCAGCAGTTTATTACAGGGCTATACTGAAGCTTTCTTT. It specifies CASSLLQGYTEAFF.

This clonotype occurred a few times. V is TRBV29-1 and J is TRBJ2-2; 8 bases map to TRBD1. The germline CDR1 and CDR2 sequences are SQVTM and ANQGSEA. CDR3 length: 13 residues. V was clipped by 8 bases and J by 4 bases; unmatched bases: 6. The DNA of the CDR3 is TGCAGCTTCTCAGACAGGGGCACCGGGGAGCTGTTTTTT. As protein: CSFSDRGTGELFF.

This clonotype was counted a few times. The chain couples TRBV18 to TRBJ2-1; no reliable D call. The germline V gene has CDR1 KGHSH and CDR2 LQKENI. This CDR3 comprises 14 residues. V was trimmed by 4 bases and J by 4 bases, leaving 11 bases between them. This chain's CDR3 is CASSQLDLYNEQFF. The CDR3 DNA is TGTGCCAGCTCACAACTGGACCTATACAATGAGCAGTTCTTC.

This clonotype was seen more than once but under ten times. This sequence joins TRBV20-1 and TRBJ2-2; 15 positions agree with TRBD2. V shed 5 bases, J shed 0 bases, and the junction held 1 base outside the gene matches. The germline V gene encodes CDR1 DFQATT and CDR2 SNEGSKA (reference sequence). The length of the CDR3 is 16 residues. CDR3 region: CSAGLAGGPNTGELFF. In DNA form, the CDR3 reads TGCAGTGCTGGACTAGCGGGGGGGCCGAACACCGGGGAGCTGTTTTTT.

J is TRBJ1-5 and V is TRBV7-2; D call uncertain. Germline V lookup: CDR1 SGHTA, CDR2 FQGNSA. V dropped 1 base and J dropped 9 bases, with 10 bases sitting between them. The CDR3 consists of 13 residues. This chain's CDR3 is CASSLGYGGPQHF. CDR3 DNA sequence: TGTGCCAGCAGCTTAGGGTATGGCGGGCCCCAGCATTTT.

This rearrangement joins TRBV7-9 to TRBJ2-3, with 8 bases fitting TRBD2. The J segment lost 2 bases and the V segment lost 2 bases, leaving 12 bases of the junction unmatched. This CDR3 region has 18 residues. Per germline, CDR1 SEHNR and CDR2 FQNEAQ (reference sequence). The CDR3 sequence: CASSLWRFKRGNTDTQYF. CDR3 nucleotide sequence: TGTGCCAGCAGCTTATGGCGGTTCAAGCGGGGGAACACAGATACGCAGTATTTT.

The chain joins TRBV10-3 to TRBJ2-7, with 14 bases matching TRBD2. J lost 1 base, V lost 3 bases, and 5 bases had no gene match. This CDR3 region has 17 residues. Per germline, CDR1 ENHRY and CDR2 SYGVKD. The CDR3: CAISDGLAGGISYEQYF. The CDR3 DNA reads TGTGCCATCAGTGACGGACTAGCGGGGGGTATATCCTACGAGCAGTACTTC.

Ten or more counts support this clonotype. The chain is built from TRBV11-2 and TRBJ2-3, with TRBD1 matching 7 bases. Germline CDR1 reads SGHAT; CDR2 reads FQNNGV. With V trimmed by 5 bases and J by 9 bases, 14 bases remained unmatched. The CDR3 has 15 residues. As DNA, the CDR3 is TGTGCCAGCAGCCCAGGACAGGTCCCGCCGACGACGCAGTATTTT. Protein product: CASSPGQVPPTTQYF.

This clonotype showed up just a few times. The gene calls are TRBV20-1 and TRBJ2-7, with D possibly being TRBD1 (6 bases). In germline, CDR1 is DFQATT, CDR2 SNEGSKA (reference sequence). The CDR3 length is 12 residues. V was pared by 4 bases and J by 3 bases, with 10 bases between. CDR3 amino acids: CSATPDSYEQYF. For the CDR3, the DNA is TGCAGTGCTACCCCGGACAGCTACGAGCAGTACTTC.

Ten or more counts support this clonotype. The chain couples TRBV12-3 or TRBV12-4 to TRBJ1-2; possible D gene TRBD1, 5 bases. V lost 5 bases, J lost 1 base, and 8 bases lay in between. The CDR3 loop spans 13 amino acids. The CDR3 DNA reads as TGTGCCAGCAGTCTACAGGTTAACTATGGCTACACCTTC. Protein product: CASSLQVNYGYTF.

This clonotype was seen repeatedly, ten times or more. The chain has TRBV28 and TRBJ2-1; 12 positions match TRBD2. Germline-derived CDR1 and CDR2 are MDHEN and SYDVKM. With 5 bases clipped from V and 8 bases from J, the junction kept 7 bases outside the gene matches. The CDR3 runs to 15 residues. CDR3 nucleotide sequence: TGTGCCAGCAGTGTGGGACTAGCGGGTTCCGATGAGCAGTTCTTC. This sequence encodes CASSVGLAGSDEQFF.

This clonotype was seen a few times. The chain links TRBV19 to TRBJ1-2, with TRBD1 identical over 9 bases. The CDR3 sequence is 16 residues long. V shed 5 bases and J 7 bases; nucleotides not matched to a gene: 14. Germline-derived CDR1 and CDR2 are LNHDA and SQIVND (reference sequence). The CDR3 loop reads CASSSPPGQGAAGYTF. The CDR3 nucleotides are TGTGCCAGTAGTTCCCCCCCGGGACAGGGAGCCGCTGGCTACACCTTC.

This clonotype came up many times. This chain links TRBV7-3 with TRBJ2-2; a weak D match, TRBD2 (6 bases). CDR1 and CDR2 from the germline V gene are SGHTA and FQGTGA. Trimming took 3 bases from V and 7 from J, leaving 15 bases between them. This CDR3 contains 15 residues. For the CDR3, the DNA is TGTGCCAGCAGCTTGGCGGGACCCCAGGGCGGGGAGCTGTTTTTT. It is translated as CASSLAGPQGGELFF.

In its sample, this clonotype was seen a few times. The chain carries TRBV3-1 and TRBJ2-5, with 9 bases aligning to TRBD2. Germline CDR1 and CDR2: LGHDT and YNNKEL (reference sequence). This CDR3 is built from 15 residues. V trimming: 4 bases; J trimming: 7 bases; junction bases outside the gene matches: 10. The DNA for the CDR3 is TGTGCCAGCAGCCTCACAGCGGGGGGCGGGGGGACCCAGTACTTC. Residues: CASSLTAGGGGTQYF.

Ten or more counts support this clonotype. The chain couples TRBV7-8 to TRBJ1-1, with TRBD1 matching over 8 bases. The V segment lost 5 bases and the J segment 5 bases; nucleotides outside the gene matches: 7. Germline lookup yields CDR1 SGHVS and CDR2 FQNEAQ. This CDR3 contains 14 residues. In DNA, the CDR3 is TGTGCCAGCAGCACGCAGGGGGCCGGGACTGAAGCTTTCTTT. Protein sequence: CASSTQGAGTEAFF.

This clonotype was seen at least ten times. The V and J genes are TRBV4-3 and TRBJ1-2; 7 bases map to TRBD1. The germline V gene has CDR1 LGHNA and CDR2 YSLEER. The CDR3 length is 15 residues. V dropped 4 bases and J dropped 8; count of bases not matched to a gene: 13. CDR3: CASSPGQPLVGGYTF. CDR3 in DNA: TGCGCCAGCAGCCCGGGACAGCCCCTAGTAGGGGGCTACACCTTC.

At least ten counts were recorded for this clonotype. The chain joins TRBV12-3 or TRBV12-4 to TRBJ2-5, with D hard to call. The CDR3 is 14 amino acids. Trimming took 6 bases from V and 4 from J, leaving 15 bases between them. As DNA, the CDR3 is TGTGCCAGCAGCCCGAGTAGGGCATCAGAGACCCAGTACTTC. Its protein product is CASSPSRASETQYF.

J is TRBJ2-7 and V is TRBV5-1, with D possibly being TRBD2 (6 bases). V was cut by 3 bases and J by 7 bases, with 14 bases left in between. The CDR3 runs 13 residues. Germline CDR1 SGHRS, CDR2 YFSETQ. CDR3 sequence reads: CASSWGDGDEQYV. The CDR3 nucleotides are TGCGCCAGCAGCTGGGGGGACGGCGATGAGCAGTACGTC.

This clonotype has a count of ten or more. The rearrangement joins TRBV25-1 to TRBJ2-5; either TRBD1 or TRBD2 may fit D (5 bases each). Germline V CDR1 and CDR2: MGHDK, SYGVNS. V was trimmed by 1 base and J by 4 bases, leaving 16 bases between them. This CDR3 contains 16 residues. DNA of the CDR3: TGTGCCAGCAGTGAATTAGGGCAGGGAGAGGGAGAGACCCAGTACTTC. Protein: CASSELGQGEGETQYF.

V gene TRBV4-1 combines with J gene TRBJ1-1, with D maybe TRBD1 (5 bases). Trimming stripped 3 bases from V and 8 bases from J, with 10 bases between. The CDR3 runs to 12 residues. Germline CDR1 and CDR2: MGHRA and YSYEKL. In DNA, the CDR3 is TGCGCCAGCAGCCACCAGGGTCAGGAAGCTTTCTTT. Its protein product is CASSHQGQEAFF.

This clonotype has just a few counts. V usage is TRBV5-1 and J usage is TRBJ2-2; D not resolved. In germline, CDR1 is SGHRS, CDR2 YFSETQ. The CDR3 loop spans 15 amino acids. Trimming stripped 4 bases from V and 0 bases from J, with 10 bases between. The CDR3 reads CASSLITANTGELFF. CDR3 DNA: TGCGCCAGCAGCCTAATAACAGCGAACACCGGGGAGCTGTTTTTT.

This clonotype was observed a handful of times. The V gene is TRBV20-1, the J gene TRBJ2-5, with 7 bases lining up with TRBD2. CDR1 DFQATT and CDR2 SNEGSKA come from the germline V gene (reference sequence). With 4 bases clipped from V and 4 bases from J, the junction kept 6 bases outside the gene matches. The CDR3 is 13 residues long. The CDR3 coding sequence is TGCAGTGCTAAACGGGGGGTGGGAGAGACCCAGTACTTC. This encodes CSAKRGVGETQYF.

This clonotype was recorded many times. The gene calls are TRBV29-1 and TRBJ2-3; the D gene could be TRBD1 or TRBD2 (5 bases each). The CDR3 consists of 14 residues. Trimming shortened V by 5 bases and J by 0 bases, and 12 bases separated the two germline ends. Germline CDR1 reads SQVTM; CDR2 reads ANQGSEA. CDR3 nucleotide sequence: TGCAGCGTTCGGGGCGGGCCTAGCACAGATACGCAGTATTTT. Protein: CSVRGGPSTDTQYF.

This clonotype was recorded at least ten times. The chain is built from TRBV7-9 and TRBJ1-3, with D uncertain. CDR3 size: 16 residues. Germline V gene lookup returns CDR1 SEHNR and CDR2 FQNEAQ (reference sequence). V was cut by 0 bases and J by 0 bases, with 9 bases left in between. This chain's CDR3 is CASSLATARSGNTIYF. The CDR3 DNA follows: TGTGCCAGCAGCTTAGCCACGGCCCGCTCTGGAAACACCATATATTTT.